This T cell receptor (beta chain) originates from a study of OX40 agonist ivuxolimab in advanced cancers. Study context: Patients received ivuxolimab, an intravenous treatment, every 2 weeks at 0.01 to 10 mg/kg.

Regarding this clone: Its cognate antigen is unknown.

The V and J ends lost 4 bases and 4 bases respectively, with 17 bases between them. The V gene's germline CDR1 is SGHDT and CDR2 YYEEEE. The CDR3 is made up of 15 amino acids. This table comes from immunoSEQ multiplex PCR, and its TCRdb copy is limited to in-frame clones, with some not included. The sample includes 100,000 or so clones, approximately 90% of them seen just once. Study outcomes and limitations: Partial responders dosed at 0.1-3.0 mg/kg displayed clonal expansion ranking among the lowest.

Patients who had autoimmune disease history or got systemic immunosuppression were left out. Sampled blood was obtained at baseline, cycle 4 day 1, and cycle 7 day 1. The sequence derives from an adult with an advanced solid tumor such as melanoma, head and neck, liver or kidney cancer. J is TRBJ1-2 and V is TRBV5-6; D is ambiguous. The source was CD4+ or CD8+ T cells sorted from blood, collected in a trial of the OX40 agonist ivuxolimab. CDR3: CASSSGRLAPYGYTF. CDR3 bases: TGTGCCAGCAGCAGTGGGAGGTTAGCCCCCTATGGCTACACCTTC.